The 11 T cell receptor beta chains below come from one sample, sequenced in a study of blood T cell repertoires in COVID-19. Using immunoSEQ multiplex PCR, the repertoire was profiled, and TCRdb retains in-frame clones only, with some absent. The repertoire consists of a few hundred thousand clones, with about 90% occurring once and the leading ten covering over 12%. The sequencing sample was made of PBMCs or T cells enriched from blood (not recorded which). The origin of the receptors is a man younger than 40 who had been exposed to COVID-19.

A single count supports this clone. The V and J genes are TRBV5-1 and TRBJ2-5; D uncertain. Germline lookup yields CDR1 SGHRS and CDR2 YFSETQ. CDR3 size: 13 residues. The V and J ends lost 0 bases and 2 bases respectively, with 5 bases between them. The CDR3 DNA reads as TGCGCCAGCAGCTTGGCCCTTCAAGAGACCCAGTACTTC. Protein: CASSLALQETQYF.

The CDR3: CASSSPLAGGTDTQYF. CDR3 DNA: TGTGCCAGCAGCTCCCCCCTAGCGGGGGGAACAGATACGCAGTATTTT. The chain couples TRBV7-9 to TRBJ2-3; the match to TRBD2 covers 11 bases. Germline trimming cut 4 bases from V and 3 bases from J; bases unmatched to any gene: 6. This CDR3 contains 16 residues. CDR1 is SEHNR, CDR2 FQNEAQ, per germline (reference sequence).

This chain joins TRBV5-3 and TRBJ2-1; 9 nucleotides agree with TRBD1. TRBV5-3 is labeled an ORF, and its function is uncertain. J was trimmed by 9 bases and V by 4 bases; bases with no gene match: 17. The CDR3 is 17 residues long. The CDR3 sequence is CARSLPRDRALRGEQFF. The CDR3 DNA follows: TGTGCCAGAAGCCTTCCCCGGGACAGGGCCCTGAGGGGTGAGCAGTTCTTC.

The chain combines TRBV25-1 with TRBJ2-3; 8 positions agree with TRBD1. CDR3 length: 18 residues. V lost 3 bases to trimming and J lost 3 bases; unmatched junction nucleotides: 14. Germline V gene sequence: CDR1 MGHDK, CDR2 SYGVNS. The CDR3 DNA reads TGTGCCAGCAGTGACGGCCCGGGACAGGCCGCTAGAACAGATACGCAGTATTTT. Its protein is CASSDGPGQAARTDTQYF. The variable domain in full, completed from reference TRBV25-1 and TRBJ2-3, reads EADIYQTPRYLVIGTGKKITLECSQTMGHDKMYWYQQDPGMELHLIHYSYGVNSTEKGDLSSESTVSRIRTEHFPLTLESARPSHTSQYLCASSDGPGQAARTDTQYFGPGTRLTVL.

The CDR3 spells CASRTGANTGELFF. CDR3 in DNA: TGCGCCAGCCGGACAGGGGCGAACACCGGGGAGCTGTTTTTT. The V call is TRBV5-1, the J call TRBJ2-2, with 9 bases that match TRBD1. Trimming cost V 7 bases and J 0 bases; bases outside gene matches: 1. There are 14 residues in the CDR3. CDR1 is SGHRS, CDR2 YFSETQ, per germline.

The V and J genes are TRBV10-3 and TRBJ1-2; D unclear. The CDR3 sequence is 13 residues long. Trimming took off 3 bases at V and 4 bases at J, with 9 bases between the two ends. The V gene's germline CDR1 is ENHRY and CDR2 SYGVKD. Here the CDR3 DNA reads TGTGCCATCAGTGAAAGGACTCTCTATGGCTACACCTTC. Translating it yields CAISERTLYGYTF.

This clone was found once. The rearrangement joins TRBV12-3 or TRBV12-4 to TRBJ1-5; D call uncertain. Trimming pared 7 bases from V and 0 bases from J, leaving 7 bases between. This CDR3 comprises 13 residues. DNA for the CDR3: TGTGCCAGCAATGAGTATAGCAATCAGCCCCAGCATTTT. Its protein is CASNEYSNQPQHF.

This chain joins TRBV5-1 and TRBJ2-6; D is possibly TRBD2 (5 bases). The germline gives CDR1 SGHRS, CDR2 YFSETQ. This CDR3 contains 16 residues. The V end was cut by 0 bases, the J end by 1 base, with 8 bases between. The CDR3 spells CASSLDPGSGANVLTF. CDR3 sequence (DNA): TGCGCCAGCAGCTTGGACCCGGGGTCTGGGGCCAACGTCCTGACTTTC.

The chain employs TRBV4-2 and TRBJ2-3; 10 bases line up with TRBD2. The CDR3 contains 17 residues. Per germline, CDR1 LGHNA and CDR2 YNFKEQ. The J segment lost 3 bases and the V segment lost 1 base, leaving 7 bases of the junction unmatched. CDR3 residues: CASSQGFLAGATDTQYF. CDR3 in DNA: TGTGCCAGCAGCCAAGGGTTCCTAGCGGGGGCTACAGATACGCAGTATTTT.

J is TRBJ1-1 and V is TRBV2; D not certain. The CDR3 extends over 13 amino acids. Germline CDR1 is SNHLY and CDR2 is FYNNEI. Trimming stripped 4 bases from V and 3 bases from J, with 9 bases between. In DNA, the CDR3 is TGTGCCAGCAGTGCGACCCGGGACACTGAAGCTTTCTTT. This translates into CASSATRDTEAFF.

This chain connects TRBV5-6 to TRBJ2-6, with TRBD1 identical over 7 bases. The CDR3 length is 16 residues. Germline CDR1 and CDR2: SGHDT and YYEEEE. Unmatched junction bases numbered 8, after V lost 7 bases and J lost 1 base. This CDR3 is CASQGQFISGANVLTF. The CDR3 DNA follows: TGTGCCAGCCAGGGACAGTTCATTTCTGGGGCCAACGTCCTGACTTTC.